The 17 T cell receptor beta chains below all came from one sample that was sequenced in a study of identical twins. TCRdb re-called the 5' RACE reads through MiXCR, storing one row per CDR3 protein. Of over 15,000 distinct CDR3 sequences listed, just under 70% are singletons. The sequencing sample was made of memory (CD45RO+) T cells sorted from blood. The receptors were sampled from a woman younger than 30 in good health. This table probably holds off-target reads from a library built for another chain.

V and J are TRBV25-1 and TRBJ1-1; no reliable D call. The CDR3 has 13 residues. V was cut by 8 bases and J by 4 bases, with 14 bases left in between. Germline assignment: CDR1 MGHDK and CDR2 SYGVNS. In nucleotides, the CDR3 is TGTGCCAGCGCGGGGTTCCGGGGCACTGAAGCTTTCTTT. Its translation: CASAGFRGTEAFF. The full variable domain, with the rest looked up from reference TRBV25-1 and TRBJ1-1, is EADIYQTPRYLVIGTGKKITLECSQTMGHDKMYWYQQDPGMELHLIHYSYGVNSTEKGDLSSESTVSRIRTEHFPLTLESARPSHTSQYLCASAGFRGTEAFFGQGTRLTVV.

The rearrangement links TRBV23-1 to TRBJ2-5; perhaps TRBD1 as D (5 bases). TRBV23-1 is noted as an ORF with a role that remains uncertain. V was trimmed by 0 bases and J by 5 bases, leaving 10 bases between them. The length of the CDR3 is 14 residues. This chain's CDR3 is CASSQSGPRETQYF. The CDR3 DNA is TGCGCCAGCAGTCAATCGGGGCCCAGGGAGACCCAGTACTTC.

Remarks on this clonotype: The limits of the CDR3 on the DNA are not certain, so only TCRdb's listed CDR3 is given. The rearrangement joins TRBV23-1 to TRBJ2-2. TRBV23-1 has ORF status, its function being uncertain. The CDR3 extends over 16 residues, inclusive of both ends. CDR3 sequence reads: CASSHKDGEHRGAVFF.

This clonotype was counted between two and nine times. The chain links TRBV29-1 to TRBJ2-3; 9 nucleotides match TRBD2. V lost 7 bases to trimming and J lost 4 bases; unmatched junction nucleotides: 12. Germline CDR1 is SQVTM and CDR2 is ANQGSEA. This CDR3 spans 15 amino acids. This CDR3 is CSAASGTSTSDTQYF. CDR3 coding DNA: TGCAGCGCTGCTAGCGGGACTAGTACTTCAGATACGCAGTATTTT.

This clonotype was counted a single time. This chain uses TRBV6-6 with TRBJ2-1; 7 bases line up with TRBD2. Germline assignment: CDR1 MNHNY and CDR2 SVGAGI (reference sequence). This CDR3 contains 13 residues. V lost 7 bases and J lost 8; bases outside the gene matches: 8. CDR3 amino acids: CASKGTTLHEQFF. The CDR3 nucleotides read TGTGCCAGCAAAGGGACTACCCTCCATGAGCAGTTCTTC.

This sequence joins TRBV15 and TRBJ2-1, with D possibly TRBD2 on 6 matching bases. The V gene's germline CDR1 is LNHNV and CDR2 YYDKDF (reference sequence). This CDR3 region has 15 residues. V was trimmed by 4 bases and J by 10 bases, leaving 20 bases between them. CDR3 residues: CATSKARAGIGEQFF. The CDR3 nucleotides read TGTGCCACCAGCAAAGCCCGGGCGGGAATAGGGGAGCAGTTCTTC.

This clonotype was recorded once. This rearrangement joins TRBV7-9 to TRBJ2-1, with 7 bases that match TRBD2. CDR1 and CDR2 (germline): SEHNR, FQNEAQ (reference sequence). The length of the CDR3 is 14 residues. V dropped 5 bases and J dropped 8; count of bases not matched to a gene: 9. The CDR3 DNA is TGTGCCAGCAGCGGCGGGAGCGGGAACGATGAGCAGTTCTTC. Translated, it gives CASSGGSGNDEQFF.

The rearrangement links TRBV15 to TRBJ1-1, with TRBD1 as a possible D gene (5 bases). Trimming cost V 0 bases and J 5 bases, with 16 bases left between them. The germline V gene encodes CDR1 LNHNV and CDR2 YYDKDF (reference sequence). CDR3 length: 16 amino acids. The chain's CDR3 is CATSRDRGEGGTEAFF. DNA for the CDR3: TGTGCCACCAGCAGAGATCGGGGCGAGGGAGGAACTGAAGCTTTCTTT.

This sequence joins TRBV7-6 and TRBJ2-1; tentatively, D is TRBD1 (6 bases). The CDR3 covers 14 residues. CDR1 and CDR2 from the germline V gene are SGHVS and FNYEAQ. The germline V and J ends were trimmed by 5 bases and 9 bases, with 17 bases remaining between them. The CDR3 is CASSTRTGGSEQFF. The CDR3 DNA is TGTGCCAGCAGCACCCGCACTGGGGGCTCTGAGCAGTTCTTC.

The chain recombines TRBV2 with TRBJ2-1; D not resolved. With 1 base removed from V and 0 bases from J, the gap between germline ends came to 7 bases. The CDR3 sequence is 15 residues long. CDR1 SNHLY and CDR2 FYNNEI come from the germline V gene. CDR3 coding DNA: TGTGCCAGCAGTGAAGAACAGAGCTCCTACAATGAGCAGTTCTTC. Amino acids: CASSEEQSSYNEQFF.

This clonotype was observed a few times. CDR3 nucleotides: TGTGCCACCAGTGACCGAGGGACAGTGAATGAGCAGTTCTTC. This gives the protein CATSDRGTVNEQFF. V is TRBV24-1 and J is TRBJ2-1; 7 bases agree with TRBD1. V lost 4 bases and J lost 7; bases outside the gene matches: 6. The CDR3 has 14 amino acids. Germline CDR1 KGHDR, CDR2 SFDVKD.

V gene TRBV7-2 combines with J gene TRBJ2-5; TRBD2 is a possible D gene (6 bases). Trimming removed 5 bases at V and 6 bases at J, with 16 bases between. Germline V lookup: CDR1 SGHTA, CDR2 FQGNSA. The CDR3 is 14 residues long. The CDR3 is CASSPPNRGKTQYF. The CDR3, as DNA: TGTGCCAGCAGCCCACCGAATCGCGGGAAGACCCAGTACTTC.

The chain joins TRBV12-3 or TRBV12-4 to TRBJ2-3; TRBD1 matches at 7 bases. The trim removed 4 bases at V and 0 bases at J, leaving 7 bases unmatched. The CDR3 length is 16 residues. The CDR3 nucleotides are TGTGCCAGCAGTTCAGGACAGGCCCATAGCACAGATACGCAGTATTTT. Protein product: CASSSGQAHSTDTQYF.

This clonotype was seen a single time. V is TRBV15 and J is TRBJ2-2; 12 bases are shared with TRBD2. The germline CDR1 and CDR2 sequences are LNHNV and YYDKDF (reference sequence). The trim removed 2 bases at V and 4 bases at J, leaving 5 bases unmatched. CDR3 length: 17 residues. As DNA, the CDR3 is TGTGCCACCAGCAGACCGTCTAGCGGGAGGGTCACCGGGGAGCTGTTTTTT. It translates to CATSRPSSGRVTGELFF.

The chain combines TRBV6-2 or TRBV6-3 with TRBJ2-3, with unresolved D. Per germline, CDR1 MNHEY and CDR2 SVGEGT. The CDR3 consists of 11 residues. V gave up 8 bases and J gave up 2 bases, with 5 bases separating them. CDR3 DNA sequence: TGTGCCAGCGGTGTCACAGATACGCAGTATTTT. It translates to CASGVTDTQYF.

This clonotype was counted a few times. The chain uses TRBV2 and TRBJ2-5; D gene ambiguous. V lost 11 bases and J lost 5, with 12 bases in between. The CDR3 sequence is 11 residues long. Germline V gene lookup returns CDR1 SNHLY and CDR2 FYNNEI. This CDR3 reads CASVEWETQYF. CDR3 nucleotides: TGTGCCTCCGTGGAGTGGGAGACCCAGTACTTC.

The V gene is TRBV6-2 or TRBV6-3, the J gene TRBJ2-7; D is possibly TRBD1 or TRBD2 (5 bases each). Trimming removed 6 bases at V and 7 bases at J, with 22 bases between. CDR1 and CDR2 from the germline V gene are MNHEY and SVGEGT. CDR3 length equals 15 residues. The CDR3, as DNA: TGTGCCAGCAGGACTCGGGGCCGAATTAGAGAGGAGCAGTACTTC. Its translation: CASRTRGRIREEQYF.